Below are 17 T cell receptor beta chains sequenced from a single sample in a study of T cells in Graves' hyperthyroidism and ophthalmopathy. RNA transcripts yielded amplified TCR beta CDR3 regions. Carried out on the TCR CDR3, a first-round RT-PCR used the HTBI primer set. Via MiXCR, TCRdb re-called the multiplex PCR reads, giving one row per CDR3 protein. This table has roughly 420,000 distinct CDR3 sequences, approximately 14% appearing once. The sample was blood. The receptors originated from a woman under 30 with Graves' hyperthyroidism.

This clonotype was recorded many times. The CDR3, as DNA: TGTGCCATCAGTGAGCCCGGCAGGGAGGATGGCTACACCTTC. Amino acids: CAISEPGREDGYTF. The V and J genes are TRBV10-3 and TRBJ1-2, with a weak D call TRBD1 (5 bases). The germline V and J ends were trimmed by 2 bases and 6 bases, with 13 bases remaining between them. The CDR3 contains 14 residues. Germline CDR1 and CDR2: ENHRY and SYGVKD.

Many counts were recorded for this clonotype. The rearrangement joins TRBV30 to TRBJ2-7; no definite D call. The CDR3 contains 10 residues. Trimming removed 6 bases from V and 6 bases from J, with 9 bases in between. The V gene's germline CDR1 is GTSNPN and CDR2 SVGIG (reference sequence). The CDR3 here is CACKGSEQYF. The DNA of the CDR3 is TGTGCCTGTAAAGGGTCCGAGCAGTACTTC.

CDR3 DNA sequence: TGTGCCAGCAGCCACGGGGCAGCTGGAAACACCATATATTTT. Encoded protein: CASSHGAAGNTIYF. The genes are TRBV11-2 and TRBJ1-3, with D possibly matching TRBD1 (5 bases). V was clipped by 5 bases and J by 2 bases, with 10 bases between them. CDR1 and CDR2 from the germline V gene are SGHAT and FQNNGV. This CDR3 region has 14 residues.

This clonotype came up many times. V and J are TRBV12-3 or TRBV12-4 and TRBJ1-2, with 9 nucleotides matching TRBD1. Trimming took 10 bases from V and 6 from J; bases not matched to a gene: 12. This CDR3 has 14 amino acids. The CDR3 DNA is TGTGCCACCGAAGGCGCCGGGACAGGGAATGGCTACACCTTC. Translated: CATEGAGTGNGYTF.

The chain joins TRBV13 to TRBJ2-1; TRBD2 aligns across 8 bases. CDR3 size: 15 residues. The J segment lost 3 bases and the V segment lost 5 bases, leaving 6 bases of the junction unmatched. CDR1 and CDR2 from the germline V gene are PRHDT and FYEKMQ (reference sequence). The CDR3 loop is CASSQLADIYNEQFF. DNA of the CDR3: TGTGCCAGCAGCCAACTAGCGGATATCTACAATGAGCAGTTCTTC.

V is TRBV5-1 and J is TRBJ2-5; D uncertain. Deletions cut 0 bases from V and 5 bases from J, with 11 bases between. CDR1 and CDR2 (germline): SGHRS, YFSETQ. The CDR3 is 14 residues long. This CDR3 reads CASSLGHRRETQYF. CDR3 DNA sequence: TGCGCCAGCAGCTTGGGGCACCGCCGGGAGACCCAGTACTTC.

This clonotype has at least ten counts. The rearrangement links TRBV5-1 to TRBJ2-1; D uncertain. The V end lost 0 bases, the J end lost 0 bases, and 4 bases lay between the germline ends. The V gene's germline CDR1 is SGHRS and CDR2 YFSETQ. This CDR3 spans 14 amino acids. The DNA for the CDR3 is TGCGCCAGCAGCTTGGAGAGCTCCTACAATGAGCAGTTCTTC. The encoded protein is CASSLESSYNEQFF.

This clonotype has a count of ten or more. This chain uses TRBV5-6 with TRBJ2-1, with 11 bases matching TRBD2. Unmatched junction bases numbered 7, after V lost 0 bases and J lost 5 bases. Looked up from germline, CDR1 is SGHDT and CDR2 is YYEEEE. This CDR3 contains 17 residues. CDR3 loop: CASSLVTSGVINNEQFF. DNA of the CDR3: TGTGCCAGCAGCTTGGTGACTAGCGGGGTTATCAACAATGAGCAGTTCTTC.

This clonotype has a count of ten or more. This chain joins TRBV9 and TRBJ2-1; the match to TRBD1 covers 11 bases. Trimming removed 0 bases from V and 10 bases from J; junction bases left unmatched: 6. CDR3 length: 15 residues. From germline, CDR1 is SGDLS and CDR2 YYNGEE. The CDR3 DNA sequence: TGTGCCAGCAGCGTAGGGGGACAGGGGGTATACGAGCAGTTCTTC. This translates into CASSVGGQGVYEQFF.

This clonotype occurred many times. V is TRBV7-8 and J is TRBJ2-7; D remains ambiguous. V was clipped by 0 bases and J by 2 bases, with 11 bases between them. The CDR3 is 15 amino acids. Germline V CDR1 and CDR2: SGHVS, FQNEAQ. In DNA, the CDR3 is TGTGCCAGCAGCTTAGCGAGGAAGAGCCCCTACGAGCAGTACTTC. Translation: CASSLARKSPYEQYF.

In DNA form, the CDR3 reads TGTGCCAGCAAGGACGTAAACACCATATATTTT. Protein product: CASKDVNTIYF. V and J are TRBV27 and TRBJ1-3; no clear D. Trimming pared 7 bases from V and 6 bases from J, leaving 7 bases between. From germline, CDR1 is MNHEY and CDR2 SMNVEV (reference sequence). This CDR3 has 11 residues.

This chain uses TRBV5-1 with TRBJ2-7, with D perhaps given as TRBD1 or TRBD2 (5 bases each). Germline assignment: CDR1 SGHRS and CDR2 YFSETQ. The CDR3 is 15 residues long. V was trimmed by 3 bases and J by 3 bases, leaving 16 bases between them. As DNA, the CDR3 is TGCGCCAGCAGCTCCCAACCGGGACCTAGCTACGAGCAGTACTTC. Protein sequence: CASSSQPGPSYEQYF.

The chain combines TRBV6-1 with TRBJ2-3, with D possibly TRBD2 on 6 matching bases. Trimming stripped 2 bases from V and 11 bases from J, with 14 bases between. The CDR3 extends over 13 amino acids. From germline, CDR1 is MNHNS and CDR2 SASEGT. CDR3 bases: TGTGCCAGCAGTGAAATTCGCGGGGCCGGGCAGTATTTT. It encodes CASSEIRGAGQYF.

This clonotype was detected many times. The chain employs TRBV6-6 and TRBJ2-7; D possibly corresponds to TRBD2 (5 bases). This CDR3 has 16 amino acids. Germline values: CDR1 MNHNY, CDR2 SVGAGI (reference sequence). V dropped 0 bases and J dropped 6 bases, with 18 bases sitting between them. The CDR3 DNA sequence: TGTGCCAGCAGTTACTCGAGAGGGTCCCCTCGGCTCGAGCAGTACTTC. Translating it yields CASSYSRGSPRLEQYF.

This clonotype showed up many times. The J gene is TRBJ2-1, the V gene TRBV7-2; 11 bases are shared with TRBD2. Germline values: CDR1 SGHTA, CDR2 FQGNSA. Unmatched junction bases numbered 6, after V lost 5 bases and J lost 3 bases. CDR3 length: 16 residues. The CDR3 DNA reads TGTGCCAGCAGCCCACAGACTAGCGGGGTCTACAATGAGCAGTTCTTC. Translating it yields CASSPQTSGVYNEQFF. Based on the CDR3 plus reference TRBV7-2 and TRBJ2-1, the full variable domain is GAGVSQSPSNKVTEKGKDVELRCDPISGHTALYWYRQSLGQGLEFLIYFQGNSAPDKSGLPSDRFSAERTGGSVSTLTIQRTQQEDSAVYLCASSPQTSGVYNEQFFGPGTRLTVL.

This clonotype has at least ten counts. The rearrangement uses TRBV6-1 and TRBJ2-2; 7 bases line up with TRBD1. This CDR3 has 15 residues. CDR1 MNHNS and CDR2 SASEGT come from the germline V gene. J lost 6 bases, V lost 5 bases, and 9 bases had no gene match. The CDR3 DNA follows: TGTGCCAGCAGTTCGGGACAGAAGAGGGCCGGGGAGCTGTTTTTT. This translates into CASSSGQKRAGELFF.

In nucleotides, the CDR3 is TGCAGTGCTAGAGATGTGGGAGTATCCTACAATGAGCAGTTCTTC. It is translated as CSARDVGVSYNEQFF. This rearrangement joins TRBV20-1 to TRBJ2-1, with a possible D match to TRBD2 (5 bases). This CDR3 is built from 15 residues. CDR1 is DFQATT and CDR2 is SNEGSKA in the germline V gene (reference sequence). Trimming cost V 0 bases and J 1 base, with 10 bases left between them.